This is a list of T cell receptor beta chains from one sample in a study of CD8 T cells in Susac syndrome. TCRdb reanalysed the immunoSEQ multiplex PCR reads using MiXCR and keeps one entry per CDR3 protein. Of about 130,000 distinct CDR3 sequences in the sample, about 93% were seen once. The sequenced material came from CD8+ T cells from PBMCs. These receptors were taken from a human donor with multiple sclerosis. The CDR3 runs from the conserved cysteine through the conserved F or W. D genes are given only for firm matches. The size entry is marked missing in some rows and otherwise reads once, few, many or a size class.

J gene | clone size | D gene | V gene | CDR3 length | CDR3 protein | CDR3 DNA
TRBJ1-1 | NA | TRBD1 | TRBV7-3 | 15 | CASSLRQGTKTEAFF | TGTGCCAGCAGCCTTCGACAGGGGACGAAAACTGAAGCTTTCTTT
TRBJ2-5 | NA | TRBD2 | TRBV20-1 | 15 | CSANAGVGIEETQYF | TGCAGTGCTAACGCGGGAGTTGGGATTGAAGAGACCCAGTACTTC
TRBJ2-5 | NA | NA | TRBV7-9 | 14 | CASSLGFTSETQYF | TGTGCCAGCAGCTTGGGATTCACGTCGGAGACCCAGTACTTC
TRBJ1-1 | NA | NA | TRBV6-5 | 16 | CASSYSARTRNTEAFF | TGTGCCAGCAGTTACTCGGCTCGGACAAGGAACACTGAAGCTTTCTTT
TRBJ1-5 | NA | NA | TRBV19 | 17 | CASSILGQGYGNQPQHF | TGTGCCAGTAGTATTTTGGGTCAGGGGTATGGCAATCAGCCCCAGCATTTT
TRBJ2-1 | NA | NA | TRBV12-3/TRBV12-4 | 12 | CASTLGRQEQFF | TGTGCCAGCACCCTCGGGCGGCAGGAGCAGTTCTTC
TRBJ2-1 | NA | NA | TRBV3-1 | 16 | CASSQEGGPSYNEQFF | TGTGCCAGCAGCCAAGAAGGGGGGCCCTCCTACAATGAGCAGTTCTTC
TRBJ1-1 | once | TRBD1 | TRBV4-1 | 16 | CASSLDGGQGITEAFF | TGCGCCAGCAGCCTAGATGGGGGACAGGGTATCACTGAAGCTTTCTTT
TRBJ1-2 | NA | NA | TRBV19 | 16 | CASSMGVGGPPPGYTF | TGTGCCAGTAGTATGGGGGTAGGAGGCCCTCCTCCTGGCTACACCTTC
TRBJ2-7 | NA | NA | TRBV25-1 | 11 | CASQIFSEQYF | TGTGCCAGCCAAATCTTCTCCGAGCAGTACTTC
TRBJ1-1 | few | TRBD1 | TRBV2 | 11 | CASSTGAEAFF | TGTGCCAGCAGTACAGGGGCTGAAGCTTTCTTT
TRBJ1-5 | NA | NA | TRBV2 | 15 | CASSEWPRQNQPQHF | TGTGCCAGCAGTGAATGGCCCAGACAGAATCAGCCCCAGCATTTT
TRBJ1-1 | NA | NA | TRBV9 | 14 | CASSVGGDPTEAFF | TGTGCCAGCAGCGTAGGTGGAGATCCGACTGAAGCTTTCTTT
TRBJ2-5 | NA | TRBD2 | TRBV6-1 | 16 | CASNSLGLGFQETQYF | TGTGCCAGCAACTCCTTGGGACTAGGTTTCCAAGAGACCCAGTACTTC
TRBJ1-2 | NA | NA | TRBV28 | 15 | CASNKLVGTDYGYTF | TGTGCCAGCAACAAATTAGTCGGGACGGACTATGGCTACACCTTC
TRBJ1-1 | NA | TRBD1 | TRBV5-1 | 15 | CASSSTGGENTEAFF | TGCGCCAGCAGCTCAACAGGGGGCGAGAACACTGAAGCTTTCTTT
TRBJ2-7 | NA | NA | TRBV6-2/TRBV6-3 | 14 | CASSLITGSYEQYF | TGTGCCAGCAGTTTAATAACAGGGTCCTACGAGCAGTACTTC
TRBJ2-7 | NA | NA | TRBV5-1 | 15 | CASSWTGLPSNEQYF | TGCGCCAGCAGCTGGACGGGACTTCCTAGTAACGAGCAGTACTTC
TRBJ2-1 | NA | TRBD2 | TRBV27 | 15 | CASSGTSGPPGEQFF | TGTGCCAGCAGTGGGACTAGCGGACCCCCGGGTGAGCAGTTCTTC
TRBJ1-6 | NA | TRBD1 | TRBV5-1 | 16 | CASSPPDRGLNSPLHF | TGCGCCAGCAGCCCTCCGGACAGGGGGCTTAATTCACCCCTCCACTTT
TRBJ2-2 | once | NA | TRBV14 | 17 | CASSQGGQRGNTGELFF | TGTGCCAGCAGCCAAGGAGGACAGCGGGGCAACACCGGGGAGCTGTTTTTT
TRBJ1-4 | NA | NA | TRBV7-9 | 14 | CASSPRQAPEKLFF | TGTGCCAGCAGCCCTCGACAGGCCCCGGAAAAACTGTTTTTT
TRBJ2-5 | NA | NA | TRBV6-5 | 14 | CASSYSGEEETQYF | TGTGCCAGCAGTTACTCAGGGGAGGAGGAGACCCAGTACTTC
TRBJ2-7 | NA | NA | TRBV28 | 14 | CASSLLGQTYEQYF | TGTGCCAGCAGTTTATTGGGACAAACCTACGAGCAGTACTTC
TRBJ2-7 | NA | TRBD1 | TRBV25-1 | 17 | CASSEIPDREVRYEQYF | TGTGCCAGCAGTGAAATCCCGGACAGGGAGGTACGCTACGAGCAGTACTTC
TRBJ2-2 | NA | NA | TRBV9 | 12 | CASRGYAGELFF | TGTGCCAGCAGAGGGTATGCCGGGGAGCTGTTTTTT
TRBJ2-1 | NA | NA | TRBV23-1 | 18 | CASSQSHGTKGTYNEQFF | TGCGCCAGCAGTCAATCTCACGGGACAAAAGGTACCTACAATGAGCAGTTCTTC
TRBJ1-1 | NA | NA | TRBV30 | 13 | CAWNPGLNTEAFF | TGTGCCTGGAATCCAGGCCTGAACACTGAAGCTTTCTTT
TRBJ2-7 | NA | TRBD2 | TRBV4-1 | 16 | CASSQRSGGSSYEQYF | TGCGCCAGCAGCCAGCGAAGCGGGGGCAGCTCCTACGAGCAGTACTTC